The clone carrying this T cell receptor (beta chain) was counted at least ten times. Antigen: not known. Compared with germline, one end of the junction differs, possibly owing to a read error. The CDR3 runs 18 residues. Germline V gives CDR1 LNHDA, CDR2 SQIVND (reference sequence). The sample is drawn from a study of T cell repertoires in cytomegalovirus infection. As for the study in general: Both CMV infection and a matching HLA type were indicated by public TCR beta signatures. General study findings and limits: HLA-C-restricted CMV-specific TCR beta clonotypes prevailed in the ex vivo response. The study identified carriers of CMV plus the relevant HLA from cumulative public TCR beta family frequency.

TCRdb fed the reads into MiXCR, producing one record per CDR3 protein. The sample contains 300,000 or so distinct CDR3 sequences, 20% to 30% of which appear only once. The sequence was obtained from a human donor in good health (CMV status not recorded). Some clones in this sample may be carry-over from other donors' samples. The chain recombines TRBV19 with TRBJ2-2; D tentatively fits TRBD1 or TRBD2 (5 bases each). Material for sequencing was PBMCs. CDR3 DNA sequence: TGTGCCAGTAGTATGAGGGGCAGACGCCAAACGAACGCCGGGGAGCTGTTTTTT. It encodes CASSMRGRRQTNAGELFF.